The next 4 T cell receptor beta chains were all read from a single sample in a study of control samples from healthy donors and cancer patients. Sequenced by immunoSEQ multiplex PCR; TCRdb stores in-frame clones only, minus some. Of 390,000 or so clones listed, 75% to 95% are singletons. Source material: PBMCs. The receptors come from a middle-aged man with head and neck cancer.

This chain links TRBV7-9 with TRBJ1-6; D is ambiguous. Trimming shortened V by 6 bases and J by 2 bases, and 11 bases separated the two germline ends. There are 15 residues in the CDR3. Germline CDR1 SEHNR, CDR2 FQNEAQ (reference sequence). CDR3 residues: CASSSSATYNSPLHF. DNA of the CDR3: TGTGCCAGCAGTTCCTCGGCGACCTATAATTCACCCCTCCACTTT.

The chain joins TRBV10-2 to TRBJ2-7; a weak D match, TRBD1 (5 bases). V was shortened by 0 bases and J by 5 bases, with 11 bases between the two germline ends. The CDR3 covers 14 residues. Germline loops: CDR1 WSHSY, CDR2 SAAADI. This chain's CDR3 is CASSESRQSNEQYF. In DNA form, the CDR3 reads TGCGCCAGCAGTGAGTCGAGACAGTCGAACGAGCAGTACTTC.

The CDR3 is CASSQRGNQPQHF. The CDR3 coding sequence is TGTGCCAGCAGCCAAAGGGGGAATCAGCCCCAGCATTTT. The V gene is TRBV13, the J gene TRBJ1-5; a possible D gene is TRBD1 (6 bases). CDR3 length equals 13 residues. Germline loops: CDR1 PRHDT, CDR2 FYEKMQ (reference sequence). Trimming removed 5 bases at V and 4 bases at J, with 9 bases between.

This clone was recorded once. The gene calls are TRBV29-1 and TRBJ2-1; 7 bases are a match to TRBD2. The CDR3 runs 14 residues. V shed 7 bases and J 4 bases; nucleotides not matched to a gene: 10. Germline V gene lookup returns CDR1 SQVTM and CDR2 ANQGSEA. The CDR3 region has the DNA TGCAGCGGGGGGGGTCAGGGCACGTACAATGAGCAGTTCTTC. This translates into CSGGGQGTYNEQFF.